Following are 19 T cell receptor beta chains from one sample sequenced in a study of T cell changes during pregnancy in multiple sclerosis. Profiling relied on immunoSEQ multiplex PCR, and the TCRdb table lists in-frame clones only, not all of them. The sample consists of about 100,000 clones, about 91% of them appearing once. Sequencing used peripheral blood, obtained in the second trimester of pregnancy. All receptors come from a female donor with multiple sclerosis, enrolled in a pregnancy study.

The chain couples TRBV27 to TRBJ1-5, with TRBD1 matching over 7 bases. V was clipped by 3 bases and J by 1 base; unmatched bases: 6. Germline values: CDR1 MNHEY, CDR2 SMNVEV (reference sequence). The CDR3 runs 16 residues. The CDR3 coding sequence is TGTGCCAGCAGTTTTTACAGGGGCGGGAGCAATCAGCCCCAGCATTTT. Translating gives CASSFYRGGSNQPQHF.

J is TRBJ2-2 and V is TRBV28; 7 nucleotides match TRBD2. From germline, CDR1 is MDHEN and CDR2 SYDVKM. V lost 3 bases, J lost 6 bases, and 10 bases stayed unmatched. The CDR3 spans 16 residues. CDR3 region: CASSFVGGSLSGELFF. The CDR3 region has the DNA TGTGCCAGCAGTTTCGTAGGCGGGAGTCTATCCGGGGAGCTGTTTTTT.

V usage is TRBV7-9 and J usage is TRBJ2-7; no firm D call. The CDR3 spans 13 residues. V dropped 1 base and J dropped 6 bases, with 10 bases sitting between them. Germline V lookup: CDR1 SEHNR, CDR2 FQNEAQ (reference sequence). CDR3 DNA: TGTGCCAGCAGCTTAGACTACTCTACCGAGCAGTACTTC. Amino acids: CASSLDYSTEQYF.

This sequence joins TRBV6-6 and TRBJ2-2, with D perhaps matching TRBD2 (5 bases). In germline, CDR1 is MNHNY, CDR2 SVGAGI (reference sequence). V lost 7 bases and J lost 3, with 12 bases in between. The CDR3 loop spans 14 amino acids. CDR3 region: CASKLARDTGELFF. The CDR3 nucleotides read TGTGCCAGCAAATTAGCGAGGGACACCGGGGAGCTGTTTTTT.

The genes are TRBV2 and TRBJ1-2; TRBD1 might be the D (6 bases). V lost 8 bases and J 4 bases, leaving 11 bases between the germline ends. The CDR3 covers 12 residues. CDR1 is SNHLY and CDR2 is FYNNEI in the germline V gene. The CDR3 reads CASLDSLYGYTF. CDR3 DNA: TGTGCCAGCTTGGACAGTCTCTATGGCTACACCTTC.

J is TRBJ1-2 and V is TRBV29-1; a possible D gene is TRBD1 (5 bases). Germline-derived CDR1 and CDR2 are SQVTM and ANQGSEA. Trimming removed 3 bases from V and 5 bases from J, with 7 bases in between. This CDR3 comprises 11 residues. This CDR3 reads CSVDRGYGYTF. The CDR3, as DNA: TGCAGCGTTGACCGGGGGTATGGCTACACCTTC.

The rearrangement joins TRBV19 to TRBJ1-1; 7 bases are a match to TRBD1. This CDR3 is built from 14 residues. V shed 5 bases, J shed 3 bases, and the junction held 6 bases outside the gene matches. Germline V gene lookup returns CDR1 LNHDA and CDR2 SQIVND (reference sequence). The CDR3, as DNA: TGTGCCAGTAGTTCGCAGGGGGGTTACACTGAAGCTTTCTTT. Protein: CASSSQGGYTEAFF. The full variable domain, its missing parts supplied by reference TRBV19 and TRBJ1-1, is DGGITQSPKYLFRKEGQNVTLSCEQNLNHDAMYWYRQDPGQGLRLIYYSQIVNDFQKGDIAEGYSVSREKKESFPLTVTSAQKNPTAFYLCASSSQGGYTEAFFGQGTRLTVV.

The chain has TRBV2 and TRBJ2-7; 11 positions agree with TRBD2. From germline, CDR1 is SNHLY and CDR2 FYNNEI. Trimming removed 6 bases from V and 1 base from J; junction bases left unmatched: 8. The CDR3 extends over 16 amino acids. In nucleotides, the CDR3 is TGTGCCAGCAGCGCAGTACCTAGCGGGAGGTCCTACGAGCAGTACTTC. This codes for CASSAVPSGRSYEQYF.

V usage is TRBV6-6 and J usage is TRBJ2-1; D might be TRBD2 (6 bases). Germline assignment: CDR1 MNHNY and CDR2 SVGAGI (reference sequence). V was cut by 2 bases and J by 5 bases, with 13 bases left in between. This CDR3 is built from 15 residues. For the CDR3, the DNA is TGTGCCAGCAGTTACCCAGACGGGAGAGACAATGAGCAGTTCTTC. This sequence encodes CASSYPDGRDNEQFF.

The chain links TRBV9 to TRBJ2-7, with D tentatively TRBD1 (5 bases). V shed 0 bases and J shed 2 bases, with 6 bases lying between them. The CDR3 is made up of 13 amino acids. Germline loops: CDR1 SGDLS, CDR2 YYNGEE. This CDR3 is CASSVGQTYEQYF. In DNA, the CDR3 is TGTGCCAGCAGCGTAGGACAGACCTACGAGCAGTACTTC.

The genes are TRBV5-6 and TRBJ1-1, with 8 bases lining up with TRBD1. CDR1 is SGHDT and CDR2 is YYEEEE in the germline V gene. V shed 4 bases, J shed 11 bases, and the junction held 10 bases outside the gene matches. The CDR3 consists of 13 residues. CDR3 in amino acids: CASSLDRASGAFF. CDR3 bases: TGTGCCAGCAGCCTGGACAGGGCGAGTGGGGCTTTCTTT.

The rearrangement joins TRBV28 to TRBJ2-7, with 8 bases lining up with TRBD2. V was pared by 6 bases and J by 5 bases, with 12 bases of the junction left unmatched. The CDR3 spans 15 residues. Germline V gene data show CDR1 as MDHEN and CDR2 as SYDVKM. CDR3: CASRTRGGRSDEQYF. Here the CDR3 DNA reads TGTGCCAGCAGAACAAGGGGCGGGAGGTCCGACGAGCAGTACTTC.

The CDR3 reads CASSLTGTRYNEQFF. As DNA, the CDR3 is TGTGCCAGCTCACTCACCGGGACACGTTACAATGAGCAGTTCTTC. V is TRBV18 and J is TRBJ2-1, with D possibly TRBD1 on 6 matching bases. Germline CDR1 reads KGHSH; CDR2 reads LQKENI. V lost 4 bases to trimming and J lost 4 bases, with 14 bases between them. The CDR3 sequence is 15 residues long.

This clone was seen only once. The chain recombines TRBV5-4 with TRBJ2-1, with 13 nucleotides matching TRBD2. This CDR3 spans 14 amino acids. Germline values: CDR1 SGHNT, CDR2 YYREEE (reference sequence). V shed 4 bases and J 6 bases; nucleotides not matched to a gene: 1. The CDR3 bases are TGTGCCAGCAGCAGGACTAGCGGGGGCAATGAGCAGTTCTTC. Its translation is CASSRTSGGNEQFF.

A few counts support this clone. The V and J genes are TRBV16 and TRBJ2-7; no clear D. Between the trimmed V and J ends, which lost 0 bases and 0 bases, there was a span of 6 bases. Per the germline V gene, CDR1 is KGHSY and CDR2 is FQNENV. The CDR3 sequence is 14 residues long. The CDR3 bases are TGTGCCAGCAGCCAATCCCAGGCCTCCTACGAGCAGTACTTC. Residues: CASSQSQASYEQYF.

This chain links TRBV27 with TRBJ2-7; TRBD2 matches 10 bases. V lost 6 bases, J lost 3 bases, and 5 bases stayed unmatched. The CDR3 is 14 amino acids. Germline CDR1 reads MNHEY; CDR2 reads SMNVEV (reference sequence). DNA for the CDR3: TGTGCCAGCAGGTCGGGACTAGCGTTCTACGAGCAGTACTTC. Amino acids: CASRSGLAFYEQYF.

The chain is built from TRBV14 and TRBJ2-2; TRBD2 aligns across 9 bases. The CDR3 totals 18 residues. Germline CDR1 SGHDN, CDR2 FVKESK. V gave up 0 bases and J gave up 3 bases; unmatched junction bases: 8. The CDR3 sequence: CASSQDYSGRSYTGELFF. In nucleotides, the CDR3 is TGTGCCAGCAGCCAAGATTACAGCGGGAGGTCCTACACCGGGGAGCTGTTTTTT.

The V gene is TRBV27, the J gene TRBJ2-2; 9 bases agree with TRBD2. With 6 bases clipped from V and 5 bases from J, the junction kept 4 bases outside the gene matches. The CDR3 has 14 amino acids. The germline V gene has CDR1 MNHEY and CDR2 SMNVEV (reference sequence). This CDR3 is CASSWTSVTGELFF. For the CDR3, the DNA is TGTGCCAGCAGCTGGACTAGCGTGACCGGGGAGCTGTTTTTT.

The chain links TRBV14 to TRBJ2-5; D unclear. Germline CDR1 and CDR2: SGHDN and FVKESK. With 1 base removed from V and 7 bases from J, the gap between germline ends came to 16 bases. The CDR3 totals 15 residues. CDR3 sequence: CASSQVDSLRRTQYF. In DNA, the CDR3 is TGTGCCAGCAGCCAAGTCGACTCACTACGTCGGACCCAGTACTTC.